The entry that follows covers one T cell receptor (beta chain) sequence. The antigen remains undetermined. Per germline, CDR1 SGHDT and CDR2 YYEEEE. CDR3 size: 13 residues. The V gene end was trimmed by 5 bases and the J gene end by 2 bases; junction bases not matched to a gene: 4. The data originate from a study of cytomegalovirus exposure and HLA in healthy donors. Study context: In an early release, HLA-typed donors contributed 80 million to 95 million unique TCR sequences. Findings and limits, study-wide: Analysis performed later found about 17,000 TCR beta sequences associated with HLA alleles at 0.05 false discovery rate. Among CMV-associated TCR beta chains, most appeared HLA-restricted in a later analysis. Analysis was carried out at a later point, and it linked a missense DCLRE1C variant to TCR beta V- and J-gene trimming.

Primers included in the PCR were 60 Vbeta and 13 Jbeta primers. Produced via immunoSEQ multiplex PCR; TCRdb's table is partial and in-frame only. The sample records over 65,000 clones, roughly three quarters being singletons. The chain carries TRBV5-6 and TRBJ2-7; 7 bases align to TRBD1. The sample taken for sequencing was PBMCs. This receptor was taken from a woman in her forties in good health and CMV-seropositive. In DNA form, the CDR3 reads TGTGCCAGCAGTACAGGGGTGACCTACGAGCAGTACTTC. Translating gives CASSTGVTYEQYF. Based on the CDR3 plus reference TRBV5-6 and TRBJ2-7, the full variable domain is DAGVTQSPTHLIKTRGQQVTLRCSPKSGHDTVSWYQQALGQGPQFIFQYYEEEERQRGNFPDRFSGHQFPNYSSELNVNALLLGDSALYLCASSTGVTYEQYFGPGTRLTVT.